Listed below are T cell receptor beta chains from one sample, sequenced in a study of identical twins. Via MiXCR, TCRdb re-called the 5' RACE reads, giving one row per CDR3 protein. The sample lists hundreds of thousands of distinct CDR3 sequences; 8% to 9% were seen once. The same data also went into a second study, on yellow fever vaccine responses in identical twins.

Sequencing was performed on PBMCs. These receptors all stem from a woman between 18 and 30 years old in good health. The CDR3 runs from the conserved cysteine through the conserved F or W. The order of the fields is D gene, clone size, J gene, V gene, CDR3 DNA, CDR3 protein. D genes are given only for firm matches. For some rows the clone size is stated as once, few or many, or as a class when expanded; others skip it.

d_call: -
clone_size: -
j_call: TRBJ2-2
v_call: TRBV14
cdr3_nt: TGTGCCAGCAGCCAAGATCAACCCGCCACCGGGGAGCTGTTTTTT
cdr3_aa: CASSQDQPATGELFF

d_call: -
clone_size: many
j_call: TRBJ2-1
v_call: TRBV12-3/TRBV12-4
cdr3_nt: TGTGCCAGCAGTTTGTCGGGCAACGTGCGGGATGAGCAGTTCTTC
cdr3_aa: CASSLSGNVRDEQFF

d_call: -
clone_size: -
j_call: TRBJ1-2
v_call: TRBV2
cdr3_nt: TGTGCCAGCAGTGAAGCGCTTCGAGGGCACTATGGCTACACCTTC
cdr3_aa: CASSEALRGHYGYTF

d_call: -
clone_size: many
j_call: TRBJ2-1
v_call: TRBV10-3
cdr3_nt: TGTGCCATCAGTGAAGTAGTGGGGGACAATGAGCAGTTCTTC
cdr3_aa: CAISEVVGDNEQFF

d_call: -
clone_size: few
j_call: TRBJ1-2
v_call: TRBV27
cdr3_nt: TGTGCCAGCAGCACTGGGGGCCATCGAGGCTACACCTTC
cdr3_aa: CASSTGGHRGYTF

d_call: TRBD1
clone_size: few
j_call: TRBJ2-2
v_call: TRBV20-1
cdr3_nt: TGCAGTGCTAGAGAGCCGGGACAGGGAAACACCGGGGAGCTGTTTTTT
cdr3_aa: CSAREPGQGNTGELFF

d_call: -
clone_size: -
j_call: TRBJ2-5
v_call: TRBV10-3
cdr3_nt: TGTGCCATTGGAGGGGAAGAGACCCAGTACTTC
cdr3_aa: CAIGGEETQYF

d_call: -
clone_size: -
j_call: TRBJ1-4
v_call: TRBV7-9
cdr3_nt: TGTGCCAGCAAAAGGCTAGCAACTAATGAAAAACTGTTTTTT
cdr3_aa: CASKRLATNEKLFF

d_call: -
clone_size: -
j_call: TRBJ2-3
v_call: TRBV20-1
cdr3_nt: TGCAGTGCTAGAAGGGACATAGATACGCAGTATTTT
cdr3_aa: CSARRDIDTQYF

d_call: -
clone_size: -
j_call: TRBJ2-1
v_call: TRBV3-1
cdr3_nt: TGTGCCAGCAGCCAAGTGAGAGGGAGTGTCGCCTACAATGAGCAGTTCTTC
cdr3_aa: CASSQVRGSVAYNEQFF

d_call: -
clone_size: -
j_call: TRBJ2-3
v_call: TRBV20-1
cdr3_nt: TGCAGTGCTGGGGGAAAATTCGCAGATACGCAGTATTTT
cdr3_aa: CSAGGKFADTQYF

d_call: TRBD1
clone_size: few
j_call: TRBJ1-1
v_call: TRBV7-9
cdr3_nt: TGTGCCAGCAGCCGGGGACAGGGTATCACTGAAGCTTTCTTT
cdr3_aa: CASSRGQGITEAFF

d_call: -
clone_size: few
j_call: TRBJ2-3
v_call: TRBV28
cdr3_nt: TGTGCCAGCAGTTTTTACGTCGGGGAGGATACGCAGTATTTT
cdr3_aa: CASSFYVGEDTQYF

d_call: TRBD2
clone_size: -
j_call: TRBJ2-2
v_call: TRBV27
cdr3_nt: TGTGCCAGCAGTAAGGCCGGGGGGGGGAGCACCGGGGAGCTGTTTTTT
cdr3_aa: CASSKAGGGSTGELFF

d_call: -
clone_size: -
j_call: TRBJ2-3
v_call: TRBV29-1
cdr3_nt: TGCAGCGTTGAAGATTTGGGGGCAGATACGCAGTATTTT
cdr3_aa: CSVEDLGADTQYF

d_call: -
clone_size: few
j_call: TRBJ2-6
v_call: TRBV6-2/TRBV6-3
cdr3_nt: TGTGCCAGCAGTTACATTATAGCTGGGGCCAACGTCCTGACTTTC
cdr3_aa: CASSYIIAGANVLTF

d_call: TRBD2
clone_size: few
j_call: TRBJ2-1
v_call: TRBV5-1
cdr3_nt: TGCGCCAGCAGCTTGGAACTAGCGGGAGGAATCAATGAGCAGTTCTTC
cdr3_aa: CASSLELAGGINEQFF

d_call: -
clone_size: -
j_call: TRBJ1-2
v_call: TRBV6-1
cdr3_nt: TGTGCCAGCAGTCCCTGGGGGGGCGGCTATGGCTACACCTTC
cdr3_aa: CASSPWGGGYGYTF

d_call: TRBD2
clone_size: few
j_call: TRBJ2-3
v_call: TRBV6-1
cdr3_nt: TGTGCCAGCAGTACCCGGGGTAGCGGGACAGATACGCAGTATTTT
cdr3_aa: CASSTRGSGTDTQYF

d_call: TRBD1
clone_size: -
j_call: TRBJ2-7
v_call: TRBV28
cdr3_nt: TGTGCCAGCAGTTTGACAGGGATGCACGAGCAGTACTTC
cdr3_aa: CASSLTGMHEQYF

d_call: TRBD1
clone_size: -
j_call: TRBJ2-1
v_call: TRBV7-9
cdr3_nt: TGTGCCAGCAGGTACACCGGGACAGGGGAGAATGAGCAGTTCTTC
cdr3_aa: CASRYTGTGENEQFF

d_call: TRBD1
clone_size: few
j_call: TRBJ2-3
v_call: TRBV20-1
cdr3_nt: TGCAGTGCTGAGAAGACAGGGTACAGCACAGATACGCAGTATTTT
cdr3_aa: CSAEKTGYSTDTQYF

d_call: -
clone_size: few
j_call: TRBJ2-7
v_call: TRBV7-8
cdr3_nt: TGTGCCAGCAGCTTAGTTCAGGGAGACGCCTACGAGCAGTACTTC
cdr3_aa: CASSLVQGDAYEQYF

d_call: -
clone_size: -
j_call: TRBJ2-4
v_call: TRBV27
cdr3_nt: TGTGCCAGCAGTCCCCTCAAACTTTCGGCGTCAAACATTCAGTACTTC
cdr3_aa: CASSPLKLSASNIQYF

d_call: -
clone_size: -
j_call: TRBJ1-4
v_call: TRBV4-1
cdr3_nt: TGCGCCAGCAGCCAAGATTGGGGCGGGGGGCGGAGTGAAAAACTGTTTTTT
cdr3_aa: CASSQDWGGGRSEKLFF

d_call: -
clone_size: few
j_call: TRBJ2-1
v_call: TRBV29-1
cdr3_nt: TGCAGCGTTGTTATAGACCTCAATGAGCAGTTCTTC
cdr3_aa: CSVVIDLNEQFF

d_call: -
clone_size: few
j_call: TRBJ1-1
v_call: TRBV12-3/TRBV12-4
cdr3_nt: TGTGCCAGCAGTTTAAGTCCGCCCACTGAAGCTTTCTTT
cdr3_aa: CASSLSPPTEAFF

d_call: -
clone_size: -
j_call: TRBJ1-1
v_call: TRBV7-9
cdr3_nt: TGTGCCAGCAGCATTACGGGGGGAGAGAACACTGAAGCTTTCTTT
cdr3_aa: CASSITGGENTEAFF

d_call: -
clone_size: -
j_call: TRBJ2-1
v_call: TRBV10-2
cdr3_nt: TGCGCCAGCAGTGACCCCACAGGGACGCATGAGCAGTTCTTC
cdr3_aa: CASSDPTGTHEQFF

d_call: -
clone_size: -
j_call: TRBJ2-7
v_call: TRBV25-1
cdr3_nt: TGTGCCGTTCTAGCGCCGACCTCCTACGAGCAGTACTTC
cdr3_aa: CAVLAPTSYEQYF

d_call: -
clone_size: -
j_call: TRBJ2-7
v_call: TRBV12-3/TRBV12-4
cdr3_nt: TGTGCCAGCAGTTTTGGGAGGACAGGACCCTACGAGCAGTACTTC
cdr3_aa: CASSFGRTGPYEQYF

d_call: -
clone_size: few
j_call: TRBJ2-7
v_call: TRBV6-1
cdr3_nt: TGTGCCAGCAGTGAAAAACAGTCTCTCCTCCCCTTCTTC
cdr3_aa: CASSEKQSLLPFF

d_call: TRBD2
clone_size: -
j_call: TRBJ2-1
v_call: TRBV18
cdr3_nt: TGTGCCAGCTCACCCGGGGGGCTAGCGGGAGCCTTTCGGTTCTTC
cdr3_aa: CASSPGGLAGAFRFF

d_call: -
clone_size: many
j_call: TRBJ2-5
v_call: TRBV12-3/TRBV12-4
cdr3_nt: TGTGCCAGCAGTCCTCGGCCAGCGGTACAAGAGACCCAGTACTTC
cdr3_aa: CASSPRPAVQETQYF

d_call: -
clone_size: many
j_call: TRBJ2-1
v_call: TRBV12-3/TRBV12-4
cdr3_nt: TGTGCCAGCAGTTTTACGGGGGGCAAGAATGAGCAGTTCTTC
cdr3_aa: CASSFTGGKNEQFF

d_call: TRBD2
clone_size: -
j_call: TRBJ2-1
v_call: TRBV6-2/TRBV6-3
cdr3_nt: TGTGCCAGCAGTTCGGGTCGGACTAGCGGGGTATACTTC
cdr3_aa: CASSSGRTSGVYF

d_call: -
clone_size: -
j_call: TRBJ2-1
v_call: TRBV3-1
cdr3_nt: TGTGCCAGCCGCATAGGGGCGGAAAACTACAATGAGCAGTTCTTC
cdr3_aa: CASRIGAENYNEQFF

d_call: TRBD1
clone_size: -
j_call: TRBJ2-1
v_call: TRBV27
cdr3_nt: TGTGCCAGCAGTTTATCCCACGGGACAGGGACTGAGCAGTTCTTC
cdr3_aa: CASSLSHGTGTEQFF

d_call: -
clone_size: many
j_call: TRBJ2-2
v_call: TRBV5-5
cdr3_nt: TGTGCCAGCAGCTTGAAAGGGGGCACCGGGGAGCTGTTTTTT
cdr3_aa: CASSLKGGTGELFF

d_call: -
clone_size: -
j_call: TRBJ2-5
v_call: TRBV29-1
cdr3_nt: TGCAGCGGGGTTACAGGGTTCGAGACCCAGTACTTC
cdr3_aa: CSGVTGFETQYF

d_call: TRBD1
clone_size: many
j_call: TRBJ2-1
v_call: TRBV5-1
cdr3_nt: TGCGCCAGCACCCCCTCGGGACAGGGAACTCGGAATGAGCAGTTCTTC
cdr3_aa: CASTPSGQGTRNEQFF

d_call: TRBD2
clone_size: few
j_call: TRBJ2-1
v_call: TRBV6-1
cdr3_nt: TGTGCCAGCTCCTTCCGTGGAGGGGCGGGAGTCTACAATGAGCAGTTCTTC
cdr3_aa: CASSFRGGAGVYNEQFF